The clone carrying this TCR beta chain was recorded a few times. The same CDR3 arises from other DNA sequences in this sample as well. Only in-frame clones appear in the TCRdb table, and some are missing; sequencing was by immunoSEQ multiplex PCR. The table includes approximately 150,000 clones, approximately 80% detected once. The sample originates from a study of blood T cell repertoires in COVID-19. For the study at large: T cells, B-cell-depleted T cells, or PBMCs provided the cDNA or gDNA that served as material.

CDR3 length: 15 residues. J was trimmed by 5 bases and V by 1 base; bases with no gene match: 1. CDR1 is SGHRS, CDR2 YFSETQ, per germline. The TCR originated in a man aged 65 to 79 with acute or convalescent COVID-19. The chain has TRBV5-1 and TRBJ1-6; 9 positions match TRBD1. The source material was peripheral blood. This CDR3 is CASSLTGGDNSPLHF. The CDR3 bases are TGCGCCAGCAGCTTGACAGGGGGCGATAATTCACCCCTCCACTTT.